Each of the 23 T cell receptor beta chains below was sequenced from the same sample in a study of PD-1 blockade in classical Hodgkin lymphoma. Each and every patient relapsed after autologous stem cell transplantation, and patients got differing brentuximab vedotin exposure. Sequencing used immunoSEQ multiplex PCR; TCRdb keeps in-frame clones, though not all of them. The data contain tens of thousands of clones, about 78% of them singletons. Here the sequenced sample was peripheral blood mononuclear cells (PBMCs), taken before the second cycle of nivolumab. These receptors all come from a human donor with classical Hodgkin lymphoma.

This clone was picked up a small number of times. This chain links TRBV29-1 with TRBJ1-5; tentatively, D is TRBD1 (5 bases). V shed 6 bases and J shed 4 bases, with 13 bases lying between them. This CDR3 has 13 residues. The germline V gene has CDR1 SQVTM and CDR2 ANQGSEA. The CDR3 bases are TGCAGCGTCCGCGGGGACCAAAATCAGCCCCAGCATTTT. Translation: CSVRGDQNQPQHF. The full variable domain, rest sourced from reference TRBV29-1 and TRBJ1-5, is SAVISQKPSRDICQRGTSLTIQCQVDSQVTMMFWYRQQPGQSLTLIATANQGSEATYESGFVIDKFPISRPNLTFSTLTVSNMSPEDSSIYLCSVRGDQNQPQHFGDGTRLSIL.

The chain couples TRBV18 to TRBJ1-5, with a possible D match to TRBD1 (5 bases). The germline CDR1 and CDR2 sequences are KGHSH and LQKENI. This CDR3 has 18 amino acids. V was shortened by 0 bases and J by 0 bases, with 15 bases between the two germline ends. The CDR3 bases are TGTGCCAGCTCACCACCCTTCGGGGGGATCGATAGCAATCAGCCCCAGCATTTT. Residues: CASSPPFGGIDSNQPQHF.

The chain carries TRBV6-5 and TRBJ2-7, with 7 nucleotides matching TRBD1. Germline-derived CDR1 and CDR2 are MNHEY and SVGAGI. V was pared by 0 bases and J by 5 bases, with 10 bases of the junction left unmatched. CDR3 length: 16 amino acids. The CDR3 here is CASSYSSGTVIHEQYF. The CDR3 DNA sequence: TGTGCCAGCAGTTACTCGAGTGGGACAGTAATCCACGAGCAGTACTTC.

This chain joins TRBV10-3 and TRBJ1-6; possibly TRBD1 for D (6 bases). The V end was cut by 5 bases, the J end by 6 bases, with 14 bases between. The CDR3 is 15 residues long. Germline V gene sequence: CDR1 ENHRY, CDR2 SYGVKD. CDR3 bases: TGTGCCATCAGTCTCGGACAGCAGATTAATTCACCCCTCCACTTT. It translates to CAISLGQQINSPLHF.

The chain has TRBV5-3 and TRBJ2-5; D not resolved. TRBV5-3 is assigned to the ORF class and has an uncertain function. The CDR3 consists of 15 residues. Trimming cost V 5 bases and J 0 bases, with 14 bases left between them. CDR3 in amino acids: CARSPLNRDQETQYF. In nucleotides, the CDR3 is TGTGCCAGAAGTCCATTAAACCGGGACCAAGAGACCCAGTACTTC.

The genes are TRBV5-4 and TRBJ2-2, with D maybe TRBD2 (6 bases). The CDR3 spans 14 residues. Germline V lookup: CDR1 SGHNT, CDR2 YYREEE (reference sequence). Trimming cost V 6 bases and J 7 bases, with 16 bases left between them. In DNA form, the CDR3 reads TGTGCCAGCACCTCCACTAGCTGGGGCGGGGAGCTGTTTTTT. The encoded protein is CASTSTSWGGELFF.

DNA for the CDR3: TGTGCCAGCAGTTCTCCCGTCTCTGGAAACACCATATATTTT. Amino acid sequence: CASSSPVSGNTIYF. The J gene is TRBJ1-3, the V gene TRBV28; D unresolved. V shed 4 bases and J shed 0 bases, with 7 bases lying between them. The length of the CDR3 is 14 residues. Germline V gene sequence: CDR1 MDHEN, CDR2 SYDVKM.

The chain is built from TRBV19 and TRBJ1-5, with D perhaps TRBD1 (5 bases). This CDR3 is built from 15 residues. Trimming removed 7 bases from V and 6 bases from J, with 19 bases in between. Germline V gene lookup returns CDR1 LNHDA and CDR2 SQIVND (reference sequence). The CDR3 sequence: CASTSRDSSPQPQHF. CDR3 nucleotides: TGTGCCAGTACTTCGCGAGACAGTTCACCTCAGCCCCAGCATTTT.

V gene TRBV6-6 combines with J gene TRBJ1-1, with TRBD1 as a possible D gene (5 bases). This CDR3 comprises 14 residues. Between the trimmed V and J ends, which lost 8 bases and 1 base, there was a span of 14 bases. CDR1 is MNHNY, CDR2 SVGAGI, per germline (reference sequence). The CDR3 DNA reads TGTGCCAGCGGCCCGACAGAGTGGAACACTGAAGCTTTCTTT. This translates into CASGPTEWNTEAFF.

This chain links TRBV28 with TRBJ2-1; TRBD2 matches 11 bases. The CDR3 has 16 residues. The V segment lost 6 bases and the J segment 2 bases; nucleotides outside the gene matches: 6. Germline CDR1 reads MDHEN; CDR2 reads SYDVKM. The CDR3 DNA sequence: TGTGCCAGCAGACCACCGGGACTAGCGGCCTACAATGAGCAGTTCTTC. Translated: CASRPPGLAAYNEQFF.

The CDR3 nucleotides are TGCGCCAGCAGCCTAGGTGGGAGCTCTGGGGCCAACGTCCTGACTTTC. Residues: CASSLGGSSGANVLTF. This rearrangement joins TRBV5-1 to TRBJ2-6; D is possibly TRBD2 (5 bases). Trimming took off 4 bases at V and 0 bases at J, with 11 bases between the two ends. This CDR3 comprises 16 residues. In germline, CDR1 is SGHRS, CDR2 YFSETQ.

This clone appeared many times. DNA for the CDR3: TGCAGTGCCAAGGGACCCGGGGAGCTGTTTTTT. The encoded protein is CSAKGPGELFF. This chain joins TRBV20-1 and TRBJ2-2, with D perhaps being TRBD1 or TRBD2 (5 bases each). CDR1 is DFQATT and CDR2 is SNEGSKA in the germline V gene (reference sequence). V shed 6 bases and J shed 6 bases, with 8 bases lying between them. This CDR3 region has 11 residues.

The chain combines TRBV7-8 with TRBJ2-1, with 8 bases identical to TRBD2. The J segment lost 8 bases and the V segment lost 2 bases, leaving 8 bases of the junction unmatched. Germline assignment: CDR1 SGHVS and CDR2 FQNEAQ. The CDR3 consists of 15 residues. The CDR3 reads CASSLTRGRSDEQFF. The CDR3 DNA is TGTGCCAGCAGCTTAACTCGCGGGAGGTCCGATGAGCAGTTCTTC.

This clone was recorded once. The V and J genes are TRBV5-1 and TRBJ2-5, with 7 nucleotides matching TRBD1. CDR1 is SGHRS and CDR2 is YFSETQ in the germline V gene. The CDR3 length is 13 residues. V trimming: 4 bases; J trimming: 4 bases; junction bases outside the gene matches: 4. The CDR3 is CASSAPGGETQYF. The CDR3 DNA is TGCGCCAGCAGCGCACCAGGGGGAGAGACCCAGTACTTC.

The CDR3 sequence is CASSIADPQWNYQPQHF. The CDR3 coding sequence is TGTGCCAGTAGTATAGCGGACCCCCAATGGAACTATCAGCCCCAGCATTTT. V gene TRBV19 combines with J gene TRBJ1-5; D gene uncertain. The V end was cut by 1 base, the J end by 5 bases, with 18 bases between. CDR3 length: 17 amino acids. Germline V gene sequence: CDR1 LNHDA, CDR2 SQIVND (reference sequence).

The genes are TRBV7-9 and TRBJ1-1; no firm D call. Trimming left V 1 base short and J 6 bases short, with 9 bases between. This CDR3 contains 13 residues. In germline, CDR1 is SEHNR, CDR2 FQNEAQ (reference sequence). Written as DNA, the CDR3 is TGTGCCAGCAGCTTAGATCCGGGAGCTGAAGCTTTCTTT. This translates into CASSLDPGAEAFF.

The chain combines TRBV2 with TRBJ1-1; tentative D call: TRBD1 (5 bases). Trimming pared 6 bases from V and 1 base from J, leaving 9 bases between. Germline loops: CDR1 SNHLY, CDR2 FYNNEI. This CDR3 spans 13 amino acids. The CDR3 loop is CASRVTGNTEAFF. The CDR3 DNA sequence: TGTGCCAGCAGGGTTACAGGGAACACTGAAGCTTTCTTT.

This clone was observed a handful of times. The chain uses TRBV6-4 and TRBJ2-7; tentatively, D is TRBD2 (7 bases). The germline CDR1 and CDR2 sequences are MRHNA and SNTAGT. The CDR3 covers 11 residues. The CDR3 DNA reads as TGTCCCTGGGGGGGCGCCCACGAGCAGTACTTC. It encodes CPWGGAHEQYF.

V and J are TRBV6-7 and TRBJ2-7, with 10 bases matching TRBD1. TRBV6-7 is sorted into the ORF group, with uncertain function. The CDR3 has 16 amino acids. The V segment lost 7 bases and the J segment 5 bases; nucleotides outside the gene matches: 14. The CDR3 region is CASIFTPGQGRDEQYF. CDR3 bases: TGTGCCAGCATCTTTACTCCGGGACAGGGGAGAGACGAGCAGTACTTC.

The count of this clone is one. The rearrangement uses TRBV6-1 and TRBJ2-7; possible D gene TRBD1, 5 bases. CDR3 size: 14 residues. The germline V and J ends were trimmed by 4 bases and 1 base, with 11 bases remaining between them. The germline gives CDR1 MNHNS, CDR2 SASEGT. The CDR3 here is CASSGRVGSYEQYF. CDR3 DNA: TGTGCCAGCAGTGGCAGGGTGGGGTCCTACGAGCAGTACTTC.

V is TRBV4-1 and J is TRBJ2-2; D gene ambiguous. With 1 base removed from V and 0 bases from J, the gap between germline ends came to 9 bases. Per germline, CDR1 MGHRA and CDR2 YSYEKL. The CDR3 contains 16 residues. The CDR3 sequence: CASSQVMGTNTGELFF. CDR3 coding DNA: TGCGCCAGCAGCCAAGTTATGGGTACGAACACCGGGGAGCTGTTTTTT.

This chain connects TRBV13 to TRBJ1-1, with a possible D match to TRBD1 (6 bases). Germline CDR1 reads PRHDT; CDR2 reads FYEKMQ (reference sequence). This CDR3 contains 13 residues. Trimming removed 1 base from V and 6 bases from J, with 9 bases in between. The CDR3 DNA is TGTGCCAGCAGCTTAGAGGACAGTCCTGAAGCTTTCTTT. This codes for CASSLEDSPEAFF.

Here the CDR3 reads CASSLVTANQPQHF. The CDR3 bases are TGTGCCAGCAGTTTAGTGACAGCCAATCAGCCCCAGCATTTT. The rearrangement uses TRBV28 and TRBJ1-5; tentative D call: TRBD1 (5 bases). The ends were cut back, 2 bases at V and 3 bases at J, with 8 bases in the middle. CDR1 and CDR2 (germline): MDHEN, SYDVKM. The CDR3 loop spans 14 amino acids.